The 17 T cell receptor beta chains in this list originate from one sample, sequenced in a study of T cell repertoires in cytomegalovirus infection. MiXCR, applied by TCRdb to the reads, yields one record per CDR3 protein. The repertoire consists of more than 95,000 distinct CDR3 sequences, with over 30% occurring once and the leading ten covering 58%. These TCRs are of unknown antigen specificity. The starting material was CD8+ T cells from cultured PBMCs, obtained from culture after CMV antigen stimulation. These receptors came from a human donor in good health (CMV status not recorded). Some clones in this sample may be carry-over from other donors' samples.

The CDR3 sequence: CASSPAAAYSYEQYF. DNA for the CDR3: TGTGCCAGCAGCCCCGCGGCGGCGTACTCCTACGAGCAGTACTTC. The chain couples TRBV5-6 to TRBJ2-7, with D unclear. V shed 4 bases and J shed 0 bases, with 14 bases lying between them. Germline V gene data show CDR1 as SGHDT and CDR2 as YYEEEE. The length of the CDR3 is 15 residues.

This clonotype was counted only a few times. This chain joins TRBV7-8 and TRBJ2-7; tentatively, D is TRBD1 (6 bases). Germline CDR1 and CDR2: SGHVS and FQNEAQ. CDR3 length: 13 residues. Deletions cut 1 base from V and 5 bases from J, with 9 bases between. The CDR3 nucleotides read TGTGCCAGCAGCTTAGGGGGGCCAAACGAGCAGTACTTC. This encodes CASSLGGPNEQYF. Full variable domain (missing parts from reference TRBV7-8 and TRBJ2-7): GAGVSQSPRYKVAKRGQDVALRCDPISGHVSLFWYQQALGQGPEFLTYFQNEAQLDKSGLPSDRFFAERPEGSVSTLKIQRTQQEDSAVYLCASSLGGPNEQYFGPGTRLTVT.

This clonotype was counted ten times or more. The V gene is TRBV7-8, the J gene TRBJ2-7; the match to TRBD1 covers 8 bases. Germline V lookup: CDR1 SGHVS, CDR2 FQNEAQ. The CDR3 contains 13 residues. The V segment lost 1 base and the J segment 7 bases; nucleotides outside the gene matches: 3. The CDR3 sequence: CASSLEDREEQYF. CDR3 nucleotide sequence: TGTGCCAGCAGCTTAGAGGACAGGGAGGAGCAGTACTTC.

This clonotype was observed a handful of times. J is TRBJ2-2 and V is TRBV7-9; D call uncertain. Trimming cost V 2 bases and J 6 bases, with 4 bases left between them. Germline loops: CDR1 SEHNR, CDR2 FQNEAQ (reference sequence). This CDR3 contains 12 residues. CDR3 bases: TGTGCCAGCAGCTTATCAGCCGGGGAGCTGTTTTTT. This sequence encodes CASSLSAGELFF.

This chain uses TRBV2 with TRBJ2-1, with 9 nucleotides matching TRBD2. The CDR3 extends over 16 amino acids. J lost 9 bases, V lost 2 bases, and 11 bases had no gene match. From germline, CDR1 is SNHLY and CDR2 FYNNEI. The CDR3 bases are TGTGCCAGCAGTGAAAGCGGGGGGCAGGGACGGAGTGAGCAGTTCTTC. It translates to CASSESGGQGRSEQFF.

The chain employs TRBV7-6 and TRBJ2-7; maybe TRBD2 (6 bases). Trimming pared 5 bases from V and 4 bases from J, leaving 21 bases between. The germline gives CDR1 SGHVS, CDR2 FNYEAQ. This CDR3 region has 16 residues. This CDR3 reads CASSPQAGPKTYEQYF. In DNA, the CDR3 is TGTGCCAGCAGCCCCCAGGCGGGACCCAAGACGTACGAGCAGTACTTC.

DNA of the CDR3: TGTGCCAGCAGCCACCCCTGGGGAGGGGGTGAAAAACTGTTTTTT. Its protein product is CASSHPWGGGEKLFF. The rearrangement links TRBV7-9 to TRBJ1-4; tentative D call: TRBD1 (6 bases). In germline, CDR1 is SEHNR, CDR2 FQNEAQ (reference sequence). The V and J ends lost 5 bases and 7 bases respectively, with 17 bases between them. The CDR3 is 15 amino acids.

The V and J genes are TRBV6-9 and TRBJ1-1, with 7 bases aligning to TRBD1. The V and J ends lost 4 bases and 0 bases, in that order; junction bases with no gene match: 5. This CDR3 spans 15 amino acids. Per germline, CDR1 MNHGY and CDR2 SVAAGI. The CDR3 DNA reads as TGTGCCAGCAGTTCCCCAGGGGGACTGAACACTGAAGCTTTCTTT. Protein sequence: CASSSPGGLNTEAFF.

The rearrangement joins TRBV4-1 to TRBJ1-5; no reliable D call. V shed 1 base and J shed 3 bases, with 13 bases lying between them. The CDR3 totals 16 residues. Germline V gene sequence: CDR1 MGHRA, CDR2 YSYEKL. The CDR3 DNA reads TGCGCCAGCAGCCAAGTTCGGGTTGGGCCCAATCAGCCCCAGCATTTT. Its translation is CASSQVRVGPNQPQHF.

This clonotype has just a few counts. The chain combines TRBV28 with TRBJ2-2; the D gene is possibly TRBD2 (5 bases). Germline assignment: CDR1 MDHEN and CDR2 SYDVKM. Trimming took off 2 bases at V and 3 bases at J, with 7 bases between the two ends. This CDR3 spans 14 amino acids. The CDR3 here is CASSLLSDTGELFF. The CDR3, as DNA: TGTGCCAGCAGTTTACTTAGCGACACCGGGGAGCTGTTTTTT. Drawing the rest from reference TRBV28 and TRBJ2-2, the complete variable domain is DVKVTQSSRYLVKRTGEKVFLECVQDMDHENMFWYRQDPGLGLRLIYFSYDVKMKEKGDIPEGYSVSREKKERFSLILESASTNQTSMYLCASSLLSDTGELFFGEGSRLTVL.

With respect to this clonotype: The germline gene is not matched at one end of the junction; a read error may be the cause. The V call is TRBV28, the J call TRBJ1-1, with 9 bases lining up with TRBD1. The CDR3 loop spans 20 amino acids. In germline, CDR1 is MDHEN, CDR2 SYDVKM. CDR3 region: CASSLPQAPGQGQLNTKAFF. CDR3 bases: TGTGCCAGCAGTTTACCCCAGGCCCCAGGACAGGGGCAACTGAACACTAAAGCTTTCTTT.

This clonotype was picked up many times. V usage is TRBV7-8 and J usage is TRBJ2-7; D is unresolved. The V end was cut by 2 bases, the J end by 0 bases, with 11 bases between. Germline-derived CDR1 and CDR2 are SGHVS and FQNEAQ. The CDR3 loop spans 15 amino acids. The CDR3 reads CASSLNRALSYEQYF. The CDR3 DNA follows: TGTGCCAGCAGCTTAAACCGGGCGCTCTCCTACGAGCAGTACTTC.

The chain combines TRBV7-4 with TRBJ2-3, with 9 bases aligning to TRBD1. CDR1 and CDR2 (germline): SGHVT, SQSDAQ. V shed 7 bases, J shed 2 bases, and the junction held 7 bases outside the gene matches. This CDR3 is 15 amino acids long. Written as DNA, the CDR3 is TGTGCCAGCATGGGGAGGGACAGGGACACAGATACGCAGTATTTT. Its translation: CASMGRDRDTDTQYF. Full variable domain (remainder filled in from reference TRBV7-4 and TRBJ2-3): GAGVSQSPRYKVAKRGRDVALRCDSISGHVTLYWYRQTLGQGSEVLTYSQSDAQRDKSGRPSGRFSAERPERSVSTLKIQRTEQGDSAVYLCASMGRDRDTDTQYFGPGTRLTVL.

The chain is built from TRBV12-3 or TRBV12-4 and TRBJ1-2; D is unresolved. Trimming removed 6 bases from V and 9 bases from J, with 11 bases in between. The CDR3 spans 11 residues. CDR3 region: CASSDGLSYTF. The CDR3 nucleotides are TGTGCCAGCAGCGACGGGCTGAGCTACACCTTC.

This clonotype has only a few counts. The V and J genes are TRBV7-9 and TRBJ1-4, with 11 bases that match TRBD1. Per germline, CDR1 SEHNR and CDR2 FQNEAQ (reference sequence). This CDR3 is 18 amino acids long. The V and J ends lost 5 bases and 6 bases, in that order; junction bases with no gene match: 14. CDR3 in amino acids: CASSPPGWGTGGDEKLFF. The DNA of the CDR3 is TGTGCCAGCAGCCCACCCGGCTGGGGGACAGGGGGGGATGAAAAACTGTTTTTT.

V and J are TRBV25-1 and TRBJ1-1; TRBD1 is a possible D gene (6 bases). CDR3 length: 17 amino acids. Deletions cut 0 bases from V and 1 base from J, with 15 bases between. Germline-derived CDR1 and CDR2 are MGHDK and SYGVNS. CDR3 residues: CASSEYFGGQGNTEAFF. In nucleotides, the CDR3 is TGTGCCAGCAGTGAATATTTCGGGGGGCAGGGGAACACTGAAGCTTTCTTT.

The rearrangement uses TRBV11-2 and TRBJ1-1, with a possible D match to TRBD1 (6 bases). Trimming removed 7 bases at V and 1 base at J, with 13 bases between. Looked up from germline, CDR1 is SGHAT and CDR2 is FQNNGV. The CDR3 spans 14 residues. The CDR3 loop is CASTKTGRNTEAFF. CDR3 DNA sequence: TGTGCCAGCACCAAGACAGGACGGAACACTGAAGCTTTCTTT.